A selection of T cell receptor beta chains follows, all from one sample in a study of blood T cell repertoires in COVID-19. Sequencing used immunoSEQ multiplex PCR; TCRdb keeps in-frame clones, though not all of them. The profile shows 140,000 or so clones, 70% to 90% of them singletons. The specimen was peripheral blood. The receptors originated from a human donor with acute or convalescent COVID-19. The donor label of this sample is uncertain. Each CDR3 is given with its conserved first and last residue.

V	J	length	CDR3
TRBV10-3	TRBJ1-1	14	CAIRTRTGNTEAFF
TRBV27	TRBJ2-3	14	CASSLTTDTDTQYF
TRBV30	TRBJ1-1	15	CAWSVRRGSGTEAFF
TRBV7-2	TRBJ2-5	15	CASSLGQSYQETQYF
TRBV7-8	TRBJ1-5	13	CASSRSQGQPQHF
TRBV9	TRBJ2-1	13	CASSSGGRNEQFF
TRBV2	TRBJ1-2	18	CASSEPGQGSSENYGYTF
TRBV19	TRBJ1-2	12	CATQGASDGYTF
TRBV18	TRBJ1-4	15	CASSTRGSPNEKLFF
TRBV6-1	TRBJ1-3	17	CASSEWSGRDSGNTIYF
TRBV10-3	TRBJ1-1	12	CAIRTGNTEAFF
TRBV7-8	TRBJ1-2	14	CASSRAGGGYGYTF
TRBV2	TRBJ1-2	14	CASKSGTALWGYTF
TRBV6-6	TRBJ1-3	15	CASSYSSANQNTIYF
TRBV5-1	TRBJ1-1	18	CASSLWAKGSGSNTEAFF
TRBV5-1	TRBJ1-4	16	CASSYSGQGDGEKLFF
TRBV20-1	TRBJ1-2	10	CSASDYGYTF
TRBV7-3	TRBJ1-5	15	CASSSTGQLNQPQHF
TRBV11-2	TRBJ1-2	13	CASSLTEDYGYTF
TRBV2	TRBJ2-1	14	CASSSSSGHNEQFF
TRBV4-2	TRBJ1-6	17	CASSQDDSANYNSPLHF
TRBV6-2/TRBV6-3	TRBJ2-2	18	CASSPTSGRIANTGELFF
TRBV19	TRBJ1-2	14	CASIKNRVGYGYTF
TRBV28	TRBJ2-7	15	CASSSHGTGSYEQYF
TRBV7-9	TRBJ2-5	15	CASSLAAHSQETQYF
TRBV19	TRBJ1-1	12	CASSRGRPEAFF
TRBV5-1	TRBJ2-3	19	CASSLSYHSGTESTDTQYF
TRBV4-1	TRBJ2-1	14	CASSQRGPYNEQFF
TRBV5-5	TRBJ2-3	15	CASSFMRGDTDTQYF
TRBV27	TRBJ1-4	14	CASSSPGWGEKLFF
TRBV27	TRBJ1-4	13	CASSFVVGEKLFF
TRBV5-1	TRBJ1-5	14	CASSLGGSNQPQHF
TRBV28	TRBJ1-5	13	CASAPGGNQPQHF
TRBV5-5	TRBJ1-3	15	CASSLAPGSGNTIYF
TRBV6-5	TRBJ1-1	15	CASRDTGTGDTEAFF
TRBV28	TRBJ1-1	16	CASRTGGFIGSTEAFF
TRBV2	TRBJ1-3	16	CASGALLAGSGNTIYF
TRBV5-4	TRBJ1-4	16	CASSIRTGSANEKLFF
TRBV2	TRBJ1-1	15	CASSERGTKTGRAFF
TRBV19	TRBJ1-5	15	CASSIDLRKERPQHF
TRBV29-1	TRBJ2-3	13	CSGRGANTDTQYF
TRBV18	TRBJ1-2	13	CASSLDRDYGYTF
TRBV13	TRBJ1-6	13	CASSFGVNSPLHF
TRBV18	TRBJ1-4	17	CASSLNPPTAGKEKLFF
TRBV2	TRBJ2-1	15	CASSYGGAAYNEQFF
TRBV18	TRBJ2-3	12	CASSPATDTQYF
TRBV15	TRBJ1-5	15	CATSREIGESQPQHF
TRBV6-5	TRBJ2-7	15	CASTASGGALDEQYF
TRBV6-4	TRBJ2-1	13	CASSETSGGGKFF
TRBV2	TRBJ1-5	15	CASAGRGQGNQPQHF
TRBV7-2	TRBJ1-1	13	CASLPIGRTEAFF
TRBV2	TRBJ1-2	14	CASSGSGGSYGYTF
TRBV29-1	TRBJ1-2	14	CSVEADSANYGYTF
TRBV6-4	TRBJ2-3	15	CASSLQGLGTDTQYF
TRBV6-1	TRBJ2-1	15	CASSEEGSGNNEQFF
TRBV6-1	TRBJ1-5	14	CASSEGTGTQPQHF
TRBV12-5	TRBJ1-1	13	CASGPLPGAEAFF